This TCR beta chain was recovered during a study of a mutant IDH1 vaccine in newly diagnosed glioma. About the research overall: Investigators started vaccination 4-6 weeks after radiotherapy alone, or with temozolomide cycles. Patients got radiotherapy, temozolomide, or both beforehand, and most got both.

This clone was seen a handful of times. The antigen remains unidentified. The protocol was immunoSEQ multiplex PCR, while the TCRdb copy is restricted to in-frame clones and leaves out a portion. Altogether about 37,000 clones are present, just under 85% being singletons, with the ten largest covering approximately 24%. CDR3 length equals 15 residues. Looked up from germline, CDR1 is LGHNA and CDR2 is YNFKEQ. V shed 0 bases, J shed 0 bases, and the junction held 1 base outside the gene matches. Time point defined: week 5, during vaccination. The study gave 300 ug of mutant IDH1 20-mer peptide per vaccine dose, with topical imiquimod.

The sequence derives from a man aged 25-45 years with glioma. Source: PBMCs, taken from a glioma patient whose treatment included an IDH1 peptide vaccine. V usage is TRBV4-2 and J usage is TRBJ2-7, with 8 bases that match TRBD2. The CDR3 sequence: CASSQESGSSYEQYF. The CDR3 DNA reads as TGTGCCAGCAGCCAAGAAAGCGGGAGCTCCTACGAGCAGTACTTC.